This paragraph covers one T cell receptor beta chain sequence. Its antigen is undetermined. This sample was taken from a study of vaccination and CD4 T cells after COVID-19. Whole-study context: Convalescent cases consisted of six males and four females, of whom two were Hispanic. Timing of post-vaccine sample collection was a median about 72 days after dose two, with a range of 14 to 241. Cultures that served as controls received a CEFX pool, an HIV-1 Nef pool, or no peptide.

CDR1 is SEHNR and CDR2 is FQNEAQ in the germline V gene (reference sequence). V was clipped by 0 bases and J by 1 base, with 3 bases between them. The CDR3 runs to 13 residues. Study-wide findings and caveats: In convalescent patients, 304 of 307 vaccine-specific clones were mono-reactive for SARS-CoV-2 spike.

The treatment: 10-day PBMC culture with coronavirus spike peptide pools or control peptides (ViraFEST assay). CD4+ T cells that had been cultured provided DNA sequenced with the Oncomine TCR Beta short-read assay. TCRdb re-called the PCR reads through MiXCR, storing one row per CDR3 protein. The table records around 9,800 distinct CDR3 sequences, about 26% of them present only once. Here the sequenced sample was CD4+ T cells from blood, cultured in vitro, taken after SARS-CoV-2 vaccination. This sequence was found in a human donor who had recovered from COVID-19. The chain is built from TRBV7-9 and TRBJ1-1; D gene unclear. CDR3 amino acids: CASSLAGNTEAFF. In DNA form, the CDR3 reads TGTGCCAGCAGCTTAGCGGGGAACACTGAAGCTTTCTTT.